This TCR beta chain was obtained from a study of beta chain features in type 1 diabetes. About the research overall: When patients were set against healthy donors, age, gender and cell yields were similar.

All of the isolated RNA was reverse transcribed, so expressed TCRB transcripts were sequenced. The assay was immunoSEQ multiplex PCR, and TCRdb's table has in-frame clones only and misses some. Found here are 200,000 to 250,000 clones, about 70% of them singletons; the top ten hold roughly 0.048%. Study findings and constraints: A PCR bias possibly favoring shorter templates would apply equally to patients and controls.

The germline V gene encodes CDR1 KGHSH and CDR2 LQKENI. Trimming cost V 0 bases and J 4 bases, with 9 bases left between them. CDR3 length: 14 residues. For this clone: Its antigen remains unknown.

The chain couples TRBV18 to TRBJ1-2, with no clear D. Sequencing was carried out using naive CD4+ T cells from blood. This TCR was sampled from a man younger than 40 in good health. CDR3 loop: CASSPPGIPYGYTF. The DNA of the CDR3 is TGTGCCAGCTCACCACCAGGGATCCCCTATGGCTACACCTTC.